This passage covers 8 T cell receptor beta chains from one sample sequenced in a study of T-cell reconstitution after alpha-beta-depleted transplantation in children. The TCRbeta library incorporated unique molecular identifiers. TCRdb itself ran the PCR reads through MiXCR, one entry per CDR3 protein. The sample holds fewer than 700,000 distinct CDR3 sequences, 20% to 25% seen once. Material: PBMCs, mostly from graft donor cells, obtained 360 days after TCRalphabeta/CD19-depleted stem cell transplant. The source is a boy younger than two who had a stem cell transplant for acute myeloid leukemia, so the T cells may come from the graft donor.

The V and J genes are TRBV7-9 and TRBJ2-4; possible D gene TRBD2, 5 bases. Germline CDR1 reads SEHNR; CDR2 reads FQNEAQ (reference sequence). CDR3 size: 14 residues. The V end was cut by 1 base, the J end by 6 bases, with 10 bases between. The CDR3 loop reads CASSLDLAGNIQYF. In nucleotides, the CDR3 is TGTGCCAGCAGCTTAGACCTCGCGGGAAACATTCAGTACTTC.

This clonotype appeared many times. The CDR3 sequence is CSVPIPDRAAKETQYF. The CDR3, as DNA: TGCAGCGTCCCCATACCGGACAGGGCAGCAAAAGAGACCCAGTACTTC. This chain uses TRBV29-1 with TRBJ2-5; 8 bases fit TRBD1. This CDR3 has 16 amino acids. V was clipped by 6 bases and J by 3 bases; unmatched bases: 15. From germline, CDR1 is SQVTM and CDR2 ANQGSEA. Filled out from reference TRBV29-1 and TRBJ2-5, the complete variable domain reads SAVISQKPSRDICQRGTSLTIQCQVDSQVTMMFWYRQQPGQSLTLIATANQGSEATYESGFVIDKFPISRPNLTFSTLTVSNMSPEDSSIYLCSVPIPDRAAKETQYFGPGTRLLVL.

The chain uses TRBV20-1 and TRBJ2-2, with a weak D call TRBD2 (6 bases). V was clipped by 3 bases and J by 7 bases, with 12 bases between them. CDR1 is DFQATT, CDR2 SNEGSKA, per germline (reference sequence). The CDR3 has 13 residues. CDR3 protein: CSARRLGGGELFF. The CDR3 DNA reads TGCAGTGCTAGGCGGCTGGGGGGCGGGGAGCTGTTTTTT.

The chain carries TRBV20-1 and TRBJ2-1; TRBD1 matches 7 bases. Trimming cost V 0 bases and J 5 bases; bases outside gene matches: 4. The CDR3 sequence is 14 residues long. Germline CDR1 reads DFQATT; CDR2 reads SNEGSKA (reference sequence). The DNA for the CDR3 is TGCAGTGCTAGAGAAGGGGGCCGTGACAATGAGCAGTTCTTC. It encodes CSAREGGRDNEQFF.

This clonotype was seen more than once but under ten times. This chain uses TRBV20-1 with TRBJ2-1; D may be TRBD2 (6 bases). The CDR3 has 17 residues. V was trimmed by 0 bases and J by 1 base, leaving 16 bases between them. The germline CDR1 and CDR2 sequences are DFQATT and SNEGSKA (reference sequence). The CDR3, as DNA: TGCAGTGCTAGAGATCTAAGGGTGGGGGGTTCCTACAATGAGCAGTTCTTC. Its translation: CSARDLRVGGSYNEQFF.

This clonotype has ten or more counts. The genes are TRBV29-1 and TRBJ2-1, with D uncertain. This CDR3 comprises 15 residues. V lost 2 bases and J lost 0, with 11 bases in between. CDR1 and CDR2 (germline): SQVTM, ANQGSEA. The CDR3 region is CSVEPYSFSYNEQFF. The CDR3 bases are TGCAGCGTTGAACCCTACTCTTTCTCCTACAATGAGCAGTTCTTC.

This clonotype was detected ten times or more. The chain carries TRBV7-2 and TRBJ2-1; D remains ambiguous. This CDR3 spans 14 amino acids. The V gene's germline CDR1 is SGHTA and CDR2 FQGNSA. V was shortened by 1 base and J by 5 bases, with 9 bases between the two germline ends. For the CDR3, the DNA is TGTGCCAGCAGCTTAGACCCAGGAAACAATGAGCAGTTCTTC. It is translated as CASSLDPGNNEQFF. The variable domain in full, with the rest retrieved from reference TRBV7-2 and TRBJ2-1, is GAGVSQSPSNKVTEKGKDVELRCDPISGHTALYWYRQSLGQGLEFLIYFQGNSAPDKSGLPSDRFSAERTGGSVSTLTIQRTQQEDSAVYLCASSLDPGNNEQFFGPGTRLTVL.

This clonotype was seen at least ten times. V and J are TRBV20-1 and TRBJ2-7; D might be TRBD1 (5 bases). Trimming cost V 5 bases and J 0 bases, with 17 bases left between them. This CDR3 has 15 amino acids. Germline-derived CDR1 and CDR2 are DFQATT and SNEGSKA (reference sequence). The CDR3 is CSAEDRTRSSYEQYV. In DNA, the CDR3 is TGCAGTGCTGAAGACAGAACCAGGAGCTCCTACGAGCAGTACGTC.